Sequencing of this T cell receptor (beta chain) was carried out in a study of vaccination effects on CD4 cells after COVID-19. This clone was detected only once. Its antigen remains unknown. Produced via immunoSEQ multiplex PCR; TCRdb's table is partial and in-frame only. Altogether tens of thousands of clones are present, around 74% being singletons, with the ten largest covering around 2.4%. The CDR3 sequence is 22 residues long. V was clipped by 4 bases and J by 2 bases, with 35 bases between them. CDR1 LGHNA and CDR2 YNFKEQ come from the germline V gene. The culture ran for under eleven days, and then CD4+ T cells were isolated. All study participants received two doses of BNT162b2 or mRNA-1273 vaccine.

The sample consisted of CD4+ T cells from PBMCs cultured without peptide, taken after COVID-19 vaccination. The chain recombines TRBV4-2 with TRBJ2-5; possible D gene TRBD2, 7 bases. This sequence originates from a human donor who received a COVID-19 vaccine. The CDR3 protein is CASSPGTPAGGGLLLFQETQYF. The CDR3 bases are TGTGCCAGCAGCCCCGGGACACCGGCTGGCGGGGGCCTTCTACTATTTCAAGAGACCCAGTACTTC.